Below, 27 T cell receptor beta chains from the same sample are listed, as sequenced in a study of CD8 T cells in ankylosing spondylitis. The study's findings and limits: There was a TCR beta motif, made of several highly homologous variants, that appeared characteristic of ankylosing spondylitis blood.

TCRdb re-called the 5' RACE reads through MiXCR, storing one row per CDR3 protein. Of 220,000 or so distinct CDR3 sequences in the sample, about a sixth are singletons; the top ten hold under 55%. The antigens for these receptors are not known. Sequencing was performed on blood, either unsorted or a sorted T cell fraction (not recorded which). These receptor sequences come from a male donor with ankylosing spondylitis.

This chain joins TRBV2 and TRBJ2-6; TRBD1 matches at 8 bases. Per germline, CDR1 SNHLY and CDR2 FYNNEI. The CDR3 runs to 18 residues. V lost 4 bases, J lost 2 bases, and 10 bases stayed unmatched. The CDR3 here is CASSAETGVYAGANVLTF. CDR3 in DNA: TGTGCCAGCAGTGCAGAGACAGGGGTCTACGCTGGGGCCAACGTCCTGACTTTC.

This chain joins TRBV9 and TRBJ2-3, with 8 positions matching TRBD2. This CDR3 has 16 amino acids. Trimming removed 3 bases from V and 4 bases from J; junction bases left unmatched: 10. Germline V gene data show CDR1 as SGDLS and CDR2 as YYNGEE. The chain's CDR3 is CASSEALAGLADTQYF. CDR3 DNA: TGTGCCAGCAGCGAGGCGTTAGCGGGATTGGCAGATACGCAGTATTTT.

The genes are TRBV4-1 and TRBJ2-7, with D uncertain. Trimming took 5 bases from V and 6 from J, leaving 14 bases between them. The CDR3 totals 13 residues. CDR1 and CDR2 from the germline V gene are MGHRA and YSYEKL. CDR3 sequence (DNA): TGCGCCAGCAGCGAGAGAGAAGCTCTCGAGCAGTACTTC. It codes for CASSEREALEQYF.

The chain couples TRBV25-1 to TRBJ2-7; 8 bases line up with TRBD2. Germline CDR1 MGHDK, CDR2 SYGVNS. With 2 bases clipped from V and 11 bases from J, the junction kept 5 bases outside the gene matches. The CDR3 runs to 12 residues. The CDR3 nucleotides read TGTGCCAGCAGTGAAGTAGCGGGGCAAGAGTACTTC. This translates into CASSEVAGQEYF.

The chain links TRBV27 to TRBJ1-5; D gene ambiguous. The CDR3 is 14 amino acids. Deletions cut 5 bases from V and 3 bases from J, with 11 bases between. Looked up from germline, CDR1 is MNHEY and CDR2 is SMNVEV (reference sequence). This CDR3 reads CASSLQLTNQPQHF. The CDR3 DNA reads as TGTGCCAGCAGTCTCCAACTTACCAATCAGCCCCAGCATTTT.

This chain links TRBV4-1 with TRBJ2-7, with 7 bases lining up with TRBD2. Germline CDR1 is MGHRA and CDR2 is YSYEKL. V lost 1 base, J lost 3 bases, and 6 bases stayed unmatched. The CDR3 is 15 residues long. CDR3 DNA: TGCGCCAGCAGCCAAGGGACGGGGGAGGGCTACGAGCAGTACTTC. Translating it yields CASSQGTGEGYEQYF.

This clonotype was seen a handful of times. The J gene is TRBJ2-2, the V gene TRBV7-9; TRBD1 matches at 10 bases. V lost 4 bases to trimming and J lost 1 base; unmatched junction nucleotides: 6. This CDR3 region has 17 residues. Germline V gene sequence: CDR1 SEHNR, CDR2 FQNEAQ (reference sequence). The CDR3 loop is CASSSRDRGQNTGELFF. CDR3 bases: TGTGCCAGCAGCTCCCGGGACAGGGGACAGAACACCGGGGAGCTGTTTTTT.

The chain has TRBV4-2 and TRBJ2-3; 10 bases are shared with TRBD2. Germline lookup yields CDR1 LGHNA and CDR2 YNFKEQ. J gave up 4 bases and V 1 base, and 5 bases lay outside the gene matches. The CDR3 consists of 16 residues. CDR3 DNA: TGTGCCAGCAGCCAAGGGCTAGCGGGAGAGGCAGATACGCAGTATTTT. Its protein is CASSQGLAGEADTQYF.

The CDR3 is CASRGGTGVSSYNEQFF. DNA for the CDR3: TGTGCCAGCAGGGGCGGGACAGGGGTTAGCTCCTACAATGAGCAGTTCTTC. This chain links TRBV5-4 with TRBJ2-1; 10 bases agree with TRBD1. The V gene end was trimmed by 5 bases and the J gene end by 0 bases; junction bases not matched to a gene: 8. This CDR3 has 17 residues. CDR1 and CDR2 (germline): SGHNT, YYREEE (reference sequence).

This clonotype was observed a few times. The J gene is TRBJ1-5, the V gene TRBV7-9, with D maybe TRBD1 (5 bases). Germline CDR1 reads SEHNR; CDR2 reads FQNEAQ (reference sequence). This CDR3 region has 14 residues. V lost 1 base and J lost 5, with 9 bases in between. The CDR3 here is CASSLGGLDQPQHF. The CDR3 region has the DNA TGTGCCAGCAGCTTAGGGGGGTTGGATCAGCCCCAGCATTTT.

This clonotype was observed many times. V usage is TRBV29-1 and J usage is TRBJ1-2, with D perhaps TRBD1 (5 bases). V lost 4 bases and J 5 bases, leaving 14 bases between the germline ends. Germline V CDR1 and CDR2: SQVTM, ANQGSEA. CDR3 length: 13 residues. CDR3 region: CSVGGTEGYGYTF. DNA for the CDR3: TGCAGCGTTGGTGGGACGGAAGGTTATGGCTACACCTTC.

V gene TRBV20-1 combines with J gene TRBJ2-5, with TRBD2 matching over 8 bases. The ends lost 6 bases at V and 5 bases at J; junction bases unmatched: 8. The CDR3 totals 13 residues. CDR1 and CDR2 (germline): DFQATT, SNEGSKA (reference sequence). CDR3 protein: CSASSGVRETQYF. The CDR3, as DNA: TGCAGTGCAAGTAGCGGGGTACGGGAGACCCAGTACTTC.

This clonotype was picked up one time. This chain joins TRBV6-1 and TRBJ1-1; D unresolved. The ends were cut back, 1 base at V and 0 bases at J, with 6 bases in the middle. CDR1 is MNHNS, CDR2 SASEGT, per germline. This CDR3 has 14 residues. The CDR3 reads CASSEDLMNTEAFF. CDR3 sequence (DNA): TGTGCCAGCAGTGAAGACCTCATGAACACTGAAGCTTTCTTT.

The chain recombines TRBV10-3 with TRBJ2-1; D uncertain. Germline values: CDR1 ENHRY, CDR2 SYGVKD. The CDR3 has 13 amino acids. Trimming shortened V by 8 bases and J by 1 base, and 9 bases separated the two germline ends. CDR3 loop: CAIALASYNEQFF. CDR3 in DNA: TGTGCCATCGCCCTGGCTTCCTACAATGAGCAGTTCTTC.

This chain uses TRBV5-1 with TRBJ2-7; D remains ambiguous. V shed 1 base and J shed 4 bases, with 9 bases lying between them. CDR3 length: 13 amino acids. The germline V gene has CDR1 SGHRS and CDR2 YFSETQ. CDR3 DNA sequence: TGCGCCAGCAGCTTGCCGGACGGTTACGAGCAGTACTTC. Its protein is CASSLPDGYEQYF.

This clonotype showed up many times. The chain couples TRBV3-1 to TRBJ2-3; no firm D call. The CDR3 contains 13 residues. Germline lookup yields CDR1 LGHDT and CDR2 YNNKEL (reference sequence). Trimming took 1 base from V and 6 from J, leaving 8 bases between them. CDR3 in DNA: TGTGCCAGCAGCCAAGTTTCTTGGGATACGCAGTATTTT. Protein sequence: CASSQVSWDTQYF.

J is TRBJ2-7 and V is TRBV27; no clear D. The V gene's germline CDR1 is MNHEY and CDR2 SMNVEV (reference sequence). This CDR3 comprises 13 residues. Trimming shortened V by 2 bases and J by 6 bases, and 11 bases separated the two germline ends. The CDR3 DNA is TGTGCCAGCAGTTTAAGTCAGGTGGCCGAGCAGTACTTC. Translating gives CASSLSQVAEQYF.

This clonotype was observed a few times. The rearrangement links TRBV4-1 to TRBJ2-1; 9 bases are shared with TRBD1. This CDR3 has 15 amino acids. V trimming: 2 bases; J trimming: 4 bases; junction bases outside the gene matches: 3. Germline V gene sequence: CDR1 MGHRA, CDR2 YSYEKL. DNA of the CDR3: TGCGCCAGCAGCCAACCGGGACAGGGATACAATGAGCAGTTCTTC. This translates into CASSQPGQGYNEQFF.

V usage is TRBV2 and J usage is TRBJ1-4; D uncertain. Trimming stripped 0 bases from V and 0 bases from J, with 8 bases between. Germline values: CDR1 SNHLY, CDR2 FYNNEI. This CDR3 spans 16 amino acids. CDR3 sequence (DNA): TGTGCCAGCAGTGAAGCTAGCGCCGCAACTAATGAAAAACTGTTTTTT. Its translation: CASSEASAATNEKLFF.

On this clonotype: No conserved phenylalanine or tryptophan is present at the end of the CDR3, so a read error is the likely explanation. The CDR3 DNA reads as TGTGCCAGCAGCGTAGGACTAGTTGGTTTTGAGACCCAGTACTAC. This sequence encodes CASSVGLVGFETQYY. The chain carries TRBV7-3 and TRBJ2-5, with 7 bases fitting TRBD2. The V segment lost 5 bases and the J segment 5 bases; nucleotides outside the gene matches: 11. Germline values: CDR1 SGHTA, CDR2 FQGTGA. This CDR3 has 15 amino acids.

The chain couples TRBV9 to TRBJ2-7; a possible D gene is TRBD1 (5 bases). CDR1 is SGDLS and CDR2 is YYNGEE in the germline V gene. The CDR3 contains 16 residues. V was cut by 0 bases and J by 0 bases, with 13 bases left in between. CDR3 nucleotides: TGTGCCAGCAGCGTAGGCGACAGACCTCTCTCCTACGAGCAGTACTTC. Its translation: CASSVGDRPLSYEQYF.

This clonotype was counted between two and nine times. The gene calls are TRBV27 and TRBJ1-5; unclear D gene. This CDR3 is 15 amino acids long. V dropped 0 bases and J dropped 3 bases, with 9 bases sitting between them. Germline CDR1 is MNHEY and CDR2 is SMNVEV (reference sequence). CDR3 sequence reads: CASSLSAGSNQPQHF. The CDR3, as DNA: TGTGCCAGCAGTTTATCGGCGGGCTCCAATCAGCCCCAGCATTTT.

This chain uses TRBV5-6 with TRBJ1-2; D ambiguous. This CDR3 is 15 amino acids long. V was cut by 1 base and J by 9 bases, with 19 bases left in between. CDR1 and CDR2 (germline): SGHDT, YYEEEE. The CDR3 DNA reads as TGTGCCAGCAGCTTGTCGACGGCAACTATGTGGAGCTACACCTTC. It yields the protein CASSLSTATMWSYTF.

This clonotype was seen more than once but under ten times. This chain links TRBV5-4 with TRBJ1-2; TRBD1 matches at 7 bases. CDR1 and CDR2 from the germline V gene are SGHNT and YYREEE (reference sequence). The J segment lost 8 bases and the V segment lost 3 bases, leaving 7 bases of the junction unmatched. The CDR3 is 13 amino acids. The chain's CDR3 is CASSSRDSLGYTF. The CDR3 nucleotides read TGTGCCAGCAGCTCCCGGGACAGCCTAGGCTACACCTTC. The full variable domain, with the rest looked up from reference TRBV5-4 and TRBJ1-2, is ETGVTQSPTHLIKTRGQQVTLRCSSQSGHNTVSWYQQALGQGPQFIFQYYREEENGRGNFPPRFSGLQFPNYSSELNVNALELDDSALYLCASSSRDSLGYTFGSGTRLTVV.

The chain carries TRBV13 and TRBJ2-5; D ambiguous. Germline assignment: CDR1 PRHDT and CDR2 FYEKMQ (reference sequence). Trimming removed 1 base from V and 7 bases from J, with 10 bases in between. The CDR3 runs 13 residues. CDR3 region: CASSLDRTGTQYF. CDR3 sequence (DNA): TGTGCCAGCAGCTTAGACCGGACGGGGACCCAGTACTTC.

The chain links TRBV4-2 to TRBJ2-1; 7 bases match TRBD2. Trimming removed 2 bases from V and 6 bases from J; junction bases left unmatched: 10. The germline V gene encodes CDR1 LGHNA and CDR2 YNFKEQ. The CDR3 covers 16 residues. The CDR3 loop is CASSQLAATSTNEQFF. The CDR3 coding sequence is TGTGCCAGCAGCCAACTAGCGGCTACCTCTACCAATGAGCAGTTCTTC.

This clonotype was recorded a few times. This CDR3 reads CASSYGEGKETQYF. CDR3 nucleotide sequence: TGTGCCAGCAGCTACGGGGAGGGAAAAGAGACCCAGTACTTC. The rearrangement joins TRBV7-8 to TRBJ2-5, with 7 positions matching TRBD2. V gave up 4 bases and J gave up 3 bases; unmatched junction bases: 5. The CDR3 totals 14 residues. Germline CDR1 and CDR2: SGHVS and FQNEAQ.